Listed below are T cell receptor beta chains from one sample, sequenced in a study of T-cell reconstitution after alpha-beta-depleted transplantation in children. TCRdb reprocessed the PCR reads via MiXCR and lists one record per CDR3 protein. The table has fewer than 450,000 distinct CDR3 sequences, roughly 16% seen once; the top ten hold around 41%. The material was PBMCs, mostly from graft donor cells, obtained 360 days after TCRalphabeta/CD19-depleted stem cell transplant. The receptors come from a male patient aged 2 to 10 who had a stem cell transplant for acute lymphoblastic leukemia, so the T cells may come from the graft donor. The CDR3 runs from the conserved cysteine through the conserved F or W. The D gene is left open where the match is weak. Clone sizes are given selectively: once, few, many, or a class where the clone is expanded.

d_call	clone_size	j_call	v_call	cdr3_nt	cdr3_aa
-	few	TRBJ1-1	TRBV12-3/TRBV12-4	TGTGCCAGCAGTCTCAACGGACAGTTTTGGGGCACTGAAGCTTTCTTT	CASSLNGQFWGTEAFF
TRBD2	-	TRBJ2-7	TRBV6-2/TRBV6-3	TGTGCCAGCACTGACTGGAGGACTAGCGGCTACGAGCAGTACTTC	CASTDWRTSGYEQYF
TRBD1	many	TRBJ1-6	TRBV5-4	TGTGCCAGCAGCCGCCGGGACAGGGGGCATTCACCCCTCCACTTT	CASSRRDRGHSPLHF
TRBD2	-	TRBJ2-3	TRBV7-9	TGTGCCAGCAGCTTCGCTAGCGGGAGGGCGGCAGATACGCAGTATTTT	CASSFASGRAADTQYF
TRBD2	-	TRBJ2-1	TRBV12-3/TRBV12-4	TGTGCCAGCAGATACGGACTAGCGGGAGGGCCTGGGAATGAGCAGTTCTTC	CASRYGLAGGPGNEQFF
-	once	TRBJ2-7	TRBV11-2	TGTGCCAGCAGCTTAGAGGCGGCCTCCTACGAGCAGTACTTC	CASSLEAASYEQYF
TRBD2	-	TRBJ2-5	TRBV6-2/TRBV6-3	TGTGCCAGCAGTTACGGGAGGGGCAAAGAGACCCAGTACTTC	CASSYGRGKETQYF
-	-	TRBJ2-1	TRBV4-3	TGCGCCAGCAGCCAAGATTGGGGCGGCCGACCCTCCTACAATGAGCAGTTCTTC	CASSQDWGGRPSYNEQFF
TRBD1	few	TRBJ1-2	TRBV2	TGTGCCAGCAGGACGGACAGGGACGGCTACACCTTC	CASRTDRDGYTF
-	-	TRBJ2-5	TRBV5-6	TGTGCCAGCAGCTTGGGGTGGACAGCTGGGGAGACCCAGTACTTC	CASSLGWTAGETQYF
TRBD2	-	TRBJ2-7	TRBV4-3	TGCGCCAGCATCCCACCGGGACTAGCAAAAGACTACGAGCAGTACTTC	CASIPPGLAKDYEQYF
TRBD2	-	TRBJ2-3	TRBV12-3/TRBV12-4	TGTGCCAGCAGTTTGAGTAGCGGGAAGGCAGATACGCAGTATTTT	CASSLSSGKADTQYF